This is a list of T cell receptor beta chains from one sample in a study of molecular identifiers for immune sequencing clone quantification. In TCRdb, the PCR reads were re-called with MiXCR into one record per CDR3 protein. This sample has hundreds of thousands of distinct CDR3 sequences, with around 20% found just once. The sequenced sample was naive CD8+ T cells from blood, with Jurkat cell RNA spiked in. All receptors derive from a human donor in good health. Some libraries in this study had Jurkat cell RNA spiked in. Each CDR3 is given with its conserved first and last residue. The order of the fields is CDR3 length, D gene, V gene, clone size, J gene, CDR3 DNA, CDR3 protein. A D gene is named only where the DNA matches it firmly. Size is stated for part of the rows, as once, few or many counts, or as a class when the clone is expanded.

17	NA	TRBV4-3	few	TRBJ2-1	TGCGCCAGCAGCCAAGATCTGCAGGCTCCCCTCCTCAATGAGCAGTTCTTC	CASSQDLQAPLLNEQFF
16	TRBD1	TRBV19	few	TRBJ1-3	TGTGCCAGTAGCATCTCAGGGGGCTCCTCTGGAAACACCATATATTTT	CASSISGGSSGNTIYF
13	TRBD1	TRBV12-3/TRBV12-4	few	TRBJ1-5	TGTGCCAGCAGGGCACAGGGGGACCAGCCCCAGCATTTT	CASRAQGDQPQHF
15	NA	TRBV7-9	many	TRBJ2-7	TGTGCCAGCAGTTCCCTCGCCCGGGAACCCTACGAGCAGTACTTC	CASSSLAREPYEQYF
15	NA	TRBV5-4	many	TRBJ1-5	TGTGCCAGCAGCTTGGCCGGGGAGGGTGATCAGCCCCAGCATTTT	CASSLAGEGDQPQHF
15	NA	TRBV11-2	NA	TRBJ2-7	TGTGCCAGCAGCCACCTAATGGGCGCCACCTACGAGCAGTACTTC	CASSHLMGATYEQYF
15	NA	TRBV4-3	few	TRBJ2-7	TGCGCCAGCAGCCCGACGCGGGCGGGGAAGGGAGAGCAGTACTTC	CASSPTRAGKGEQYF
11	NA	TRBV6-5	many	TRBJ2-4	TGTGCCAGCAGTCCCGGGGTTGGACAGTACTTC	CASSPGVGQYF
15	TRBD2	TRBV4-1	many	TRBJ2-7	TGCGCCAGCAGCCAAAGGGGGCTAGCGGGGTACGAGCAGTACTTC	CASSQRGLAGYEQYF
14	NA	TRBV7-2	few	TRBJ2-2	TGTGCCAGCAGCGAAACAGGGTACACCGGGGAGCTGTTTTTT	CASSETGYTGELFF
22	TRBD2	TRBV12-3/TRBV12-4	many	TRBJ2-2	TGTGCCAGCAGTATTGGATTTGGGTCCACGACCAGCGAAGGGAGGGACACCGGGGAGCTGTTTTTT	CASSIGFGSTTSEGRDTGELFF
15	TRBD2	TRBV24-1	many	TRBJ2-1	TGTGCCACCAGTGATTGGACTAGCGGCCACAATGAGCAGTTCTTC	CATSDWTSGHNEQFF
15	TRBD1	TRBV4-1	many	TRBJ1-2	TGCGCCAGCAGCCCGGGACAGGACACAGGCTATGGCTACACCTTC	CASSPGQDTGYGYTF
13	TRBD1	TRBV5-1	many	TRBJ2-7	TGCGCCAGCACCCGGACAGGGGCGTACGAGCAGTACTTC	CASTRTGAYEQYF
15	TRBD1	TRBV5-6	NA	TRBJ2-5	TGTGCCAGCAGCTGGGGACAGACGATCCAAGAGACCCAGTACTTC	CASSWGQTIQETQYF
16	TRBD1	TRBV4-3	many	TRBJ2-2	TGCGCCAGCAGCAGACAGGGTAGAATGACCACCGGGGAGCTGTTTTTT	CASSRQGRMTTGELFF
15	NA	TRBV9	few	TRBJ2-3	TGTGCCAGCAGTAGCGGCAGATGGCCCCCGATGGCGCAGTATTTT	CASSSGRWPPMAQYF
13	NA	TRBV19	few	TRBJ1-1	TGTGCCAGTAGTCATTCTGGGGACACTGAAGCTTTCTTT	CASSHSGDTEAFF
15	NA	TRBV11-2	many	TRBJ2-1	TGTGCCAGCAGCCATCCCGGGGCAGGGGTTCATGAGCAGTTCTTC	CASSHPGAGVHEQFF
16	NA	TRBV7-9	few	TRBJ1-3	TGTGCCAGCAGGCCCGCTCTCACGGACTCTGGAAACACCATATATTTT	CASRPALTDSGNTIYF
15	TRBD1	TRBV7-9	NA	TRBJ1-1	TGTGCCAGCAGCTTAGGCAGGGGGCTGATAACTGAAGCTTTCTTT	CASSLGRGLITEAFF
15	NA	TRBV4-3	few	TRBJ2-1	TGCGCCAGCAGCCAAGAGATATTCTCCTACAATGAGCAGTTCTTC	CASSQEIFSYNEQFF
13	NA	TRBV29-1	many	TRBJ1-1	TGCAGCGTTCAAGAGACCAGAGGGACTGAAGCTTTCTTT	CSVQETRGTEAFF
14	NA	TRBV12-3/TRBV12-4	few	TRBJ1-2	TGTGCCAGCAGTTTAATGGGAGGGGGTAATGGCTACACCTTC	CASSLMGGGNGYTF
13	TRBD1	TRBV2	few	TRBJ2-7	TGTGCCAGCAGGACAGGGGGCTCCTACGAGCAGTACTTC	CASRTGGSYEQYF
16	TRBD2	TRBV4-3	many	TRBJ2-3	TGCGCCAGCAGCCAAGCCGTAGCGGGGATGGCAGATACGCAGTATTTT	CASSQAVAGMADTQYF
15	NA	TRBV5-6	many	TRBJ1-3	TGTGCCAGCAGCTTGGGATTGGGAGCTGGAAACACCATATATTTT	CASSLGLGAGNTIYF
15	NA	TRBV7-6	NA	TRBJ1-2	TGTGCCAGCAGCTTAGAAGGTTGGACTACTCTAGGCTACACCTTC	CASSLEGWTTLGYTF
15	NA	TRBV28	many	TRBJ2-7	TGTGCCAGCAGTTTTAAGGGGAGACTTGACTACGAGCAGTACTTC	CASSFKGRLDYEQYF
13	NA	TRBV6-2/TRBV6-3	many	TRBJ1-1	TGTGCCAGCACCGTATCGGGTTGGGCTGAAGCTTTCTTT	CASTVSGWAEAFF
15	NA	TRBV15	many	TRBJ1-1	TGTGCCACCAGCAGAGTTACCCCCGAGGACACTGAAGCTTTCTTT	CATSRVTPEDTEAFF
19	TRBD2	TRBV4-1	NA	TRBJ2-1	TGCGCCAGCAGCCATAGCCCAACTAGCGGGGGAGGAACTTACAATGAGCAGTTCTTC	CASSHSPTSGGGTYNEQFF
15	NA	TRBV5-5	many	TRBJ1-5	TGTGCCAGCAGCTTTTACAGGGAGGATCGTCAGCCCCAGCATTTT	CASSFYREDRQPQHF
13	TRBD2	TRBV14	many	TRBJ2-5	TGTGCCAGCAGCAGACTAGCGCAAGAGACCCAGTACTTC	CASSRLAQETQYF
16	NA	TRBV6-5	NA	TRBJ1-4	TGTGCCAGCAGTTACTCGATCCAGGGAATTAATGAAAAACTGTTTTTT	CASSYSIQGINEKLFF
13	NA	TRBV27	NA	TRBJ2-7	TGTGCCAGCAGTTTAAACTCCGCCGACGAGCAGCACTTC	CASSLNSADEQHF
18	TRBD2	TRBV19	NA	TRBJ2-2	TGTGCCAATACTTATGGGACTAGCGGGAGGACGAACACCGGGGAGCTGTTTTTT	CANTYGTSGRTNTGELFF
16	TRBD1	TRBV7-9	many	TRBJ1-4	TGTGCCAGCAGCCCCTCCCGTGGGACAGGAAATGAAAAACTGTTTTTT	CASSPSRGTGNEKLFF
12	NA	TRBV27	NA	TRBJ2-2	TGTGCCAGCACTTTATCAGCCGGGGAGCTGTTTTTT	CASTLSAGELFF
17	NA	TRBV20-1	few	TRBJ1-3	TGCAGTGCTAGATTAGTGAGCGGAGCAGCCTCTGGAAACACCATATATTTT	CSARLVSGAASGNTIYF
14	NA	TRBV6-6	NA	TRBJ2-2	TGTGCCAGCAGTAACGACTTGAACACCGGGGAGCTGTTTTTT	CASSNDLNTGELFF
19	TRBD1	TRBV7-9	NA	TRBJ2-1	TGTGCCAGCAGCTTAGGACCGGGACAGGGAGTTTCGAGGTACAATGAGCAGTTCTTC	CASSLGPGQGVSRYNEQFF
13	NA	TRBV27	NA	TRBJ2-7	TGTGCCAGCAGTTTGGGCAACTTCTACGAGCAGTACTTC	CASSLGNFYEQYF
14	NA	TRBV28	NA	TRBJ2-1	TGTGCCAGCAGTTCGGGGACTGTTTACAATGGGCAGTTCTTC	CASSSGTVYNGQFF
18	NA	TRBV7-9	many	TRBJ2-1	TGTGCCAGCAGCTTAGTAGTAAGGGTGGACAGATTCTACAATGAGCAGTTCTTC	CASSLVVRVDRFYNEQFF
18	TRBD1	TRBV13	NA	TRBJ1-5	TGTGCCAGCAGCAACCCAACTACTAGACAGGGCTGCAATCAGCCCCAGCATTTT	CASSNPTTRQGCNQPQHF
15	NA	TRBV19	few	TRBJ2-2	TGTGCCAGTAATAGGTGGGCAGAAAACACCGGGGAGCTGTTTTTT	CASNRWAENTGELFF
14	NA	TRBV5-4	NA	TRBJ2-1	TGTGCCAGCAGCCCCGGGACGGCCAACAATGAGCAGTTCTTC	CASSPGTANNEQFF
15	NA	TRBV7-9	NA	TRBJ2-7	TGTTCCAGCGGCCACACAGGGGAGGTGGACGGCGAGCAGTACTTC	CSSGHTGEVDGEQYF
14	NA	TRBV6-6	NA	TRBJ1-2	TGTGCCAGCAGTTACTCGGGCGGGGGGAATGGCTACACCTTC	CASSYSGGGNGYTF
15	NA	TRBV20-1	many	TRBJ2-5	TGCAGTGCTAGCGGACAGGGAGGGTACCAAGAGACCCAGTACTTC	CSASGQGGYQETQYF
15	NA	TRBV7-3	few	TRBJ2-2	TGTGCCAGCAGCGCAACCCCTAGCGCTACCGGGGAGCTGTTTTTT	CASSATPSATGELFF
16	TRBD1	TRBV19	many	TRBJ2-2	TGTGCCAGTAGTCCCCACAGGGGTTGGAGCACCGGGGAGCTGTTTTTT	CASSPHRGWSTGELFF
17	NA	TRBV20-1	many	TRBJ1-1	TGCAGTGTTCCCGGAGGGGCAGCGTTCGGCCAGAACACTGAAGCTTTCTTT	CSVPGGAAFGQNTEAFF
14	NA	TRBV11-2	few	TRBJ2-1	TGTGCCAGCAGCCTTCTTGTAGACCCCATTGAGCAGTTCTTC	CASSLLVDPIEQFF
14	NA	TRBV5-6	few	TRBJ1-3	TGTGCCAGCAGCTCTCCCGCAGGGGGAAACACCATATATTTT	CASSSPAGGNTIYF
13	TRBD1	TRBV12-3/TRBV12-4	few	TRBJ2-7	TGTGCCAGCACATTAACAGGGGTCTACGAGCAGTACTTC	CASTLTGVYEQYF
15	NA	TRBV7-6	many	TRBJ1-2	TGTGCCAGCAGCCAAGGGACACCCGCTAACTATGGCTACACCTTC	CASSQGTPANYGYTF
15	NA	TRBV28	many	TRBJ2-7	TGTGCCACCGGAAGACCGGGACAAAGCTCCTACGAGCAGTACTTC	CATGRPGQSSYEQYF
16	TRBD1	TRBV28	NA	TRBJ1-2	TGTGCCAGCAGTTCGGTCGGGACAGGGCTCCTCTATGGCTACACCTTC	CASSSVGTGLLYGYTF